This T cell receptor beta chain was sequenced in a study of T cell responses to AZD1222 COVID-19 vaccine. Findings of the study overall: Among those given AZD1222, only five or six were seropositive at baseline. Dominant at 160-218 and 743-854, vaccine-associated CD4 TCRs also spanned spike.

Clones were sequenced by immunoSEQ multiplex PCR, and TCRdb holds only the in-frame ones, with some missing. The sample consists of roughly 150,000 clones, roughly 90% of them appearing once. This clone was observed a handful of times. Antigen specificity is unknown. The origin of this receptor is an adult in good health. The input for sequencing was peripheral blood, taken on day 0 of AZD1222 vaccination.

The CDR3 loop reads CASSSGTDTNEKLFF. The CDR3 DNA follows: TGCGCCAGCAGCTCCGGGACAGACACTAATGAAAAACTGTTTTTT. J is TRBJ1-4 and V is TRBV5-1; 7 bases agree with TRBD1. CDR3 length: 15 residues. Per the germline V gene, CDR1 is SGHRS and CDR2 is YFSETQ. The trim removed 3 bases at V and 2 bases at J, leaving 4 bases unmatched. The variable domain in full, completed from reference TRBV5-1 and TRBJ1-4, reads KAGVTQTPRYLIKTRGQQVTLSCSPISGHRSVSWYQQTPGQGLQFLFEYFSETQRNKGNFPGRFSGRQFSNSRSEMNVSTLELGDSALYLCASSSGTDTNEKLFFGSGTQLSVL.